Presented here are 10 T cell receptor beta chains from one specimen sequenced in a study of T cell responses to AZD1222 COVID-19 vaccine. Generated by immunoSEQ multiplex PCR, the TCRdb table keeps only in-frame clones and is missing some. The table has fewer than 150,000 clones, around nine tenths seen once. This material consisted of peripheral blood, taken on day 0 of AZD1222 vaccination. These receptors were taken from an adult in good health.

CDR3: CASSMGLAGFNEQFF. The CDR3, as DNA: TGTGCCAGCAGTATGGGACTAGCGGGTTTCAATGAGCAGTTCTTC. This chain joins TRBV6-2 or TRBV6-3 and TRBJ2-1, with 12 bases fitting TRBD2. The CDR3 is made up of 15 amino acids. Losses at the gene ends were 5 bases for V and 6 bases for J; bases not matched to a gene: 5. The germline CDR1 and CDR2 sequences are MNHEY and SVGEGT.

This clone is a singleton in its sample. The chain has TRBV27 and TRBJ2-6; 10 bases fit TRBD1. V shed 6 bases and J 0 bases; nucleotides not matched to a gene: 5. Germline V gene lookup returns CDR1 MNHEY and CDR2 SMNVEV (reference sequence). The CDR3 runs 17 residues. CDR3: CASSTWTGGSGANVLTF. The CDR3 nucleotides read TGTGCCAGCAGCACGTGGACAGGGGGCTCTGGGGCCAACGTCCTGACTTTC.

About this clone: Compared with germline, one end of the junction differs, possibly owing to a read error. The CDR3 is CASIRGQAYQEAQYF. The CDR3 DNA reads as TGTGCCAGTATTAGGGGACAGGCGTACCAAGAGGCCCAGTACTTC. The chain recombines TRBV19 with TRBJ2-5, with 8 bases lining up with TRBD1. The V gene's germline CDR1 is LNHDA and CDR2 SQIVND (reference sequence). The CDR3 is 15 amino acids.

This clone was observed once. The rearrangement joins TRBV19 to TRBJ1-1, with D possibly TRBD1 on 5 matching bases. Per germline, CDR1 LNHDA and CDR2 SQIVND (reference sequence). There are 12 residues in the CDR3. Trimming pared 6 bases from V and 3 bases from J, leaving 8 bases between. Written as DNA, the CDR3 is TGTGCCAGTAGGCGGGGGTACACTGAAGCTTTCTTT. Protein: CASRRGYTEAFF.

The chain carries TRBV12-2 and TRBJ1-2; TRBD1, the table's D call, was not compared with the DNA. TRBV12-2 is a known pseudogene. The CDR3 covers 10 residues. In nucleotides, the CDR3 is TGTGCAAGTAGGGGCTATGGCTACACCTTC. Its protein product is CASRGYGYTF.

The chain uses TRBV7-2 and TRBJ2-3; the match to TRBD2 covers 11 bases. The CDR3 totals 15 residues. Losses at the gene ends were 5 bases for V and 2 bases for J; bases not matched to a gene: 3. CDR1 is SGHTA and CDR2 is FQGNSA in the germline V gene. The CDR3 sequence: CASSATSGVTDTQYF. The DNA of the CDR3 is TGTGCCAGCAGCGCGACTAGCGGGGTCACAGATACGCAGTATTTT.

This clone was picked up one time. The chain is built from TRBV6-2 or TRBV6-3 and TRBJ1-6, with 9 positions matching TRBD1. The CDR3 has 14 amino acids. The germline CDR1 and CDR2 sequences are MNHEY and SVGEGT. V shed 5 bases and J 8 bases; nucleotides not matched to a gene: 4. CDR3 nucleotide sequence: TGTGCCAGCAGTCAACAGGGGGCCCATTCACCCCTCCACTTT. The encoded protein is CASSQQGAHSPLHF.

The chain couples TRBV9 to TRBJ2-7, with TRBD2 identical over 14 bases. The germline V gene encodes CDR1 SGDLS and CDR2 YYNGEE. J lost 2 bases, V lost 3 bases, and 1 base had no gene match. The CDR3 is 15 residues long. CDR3 DNA sequence: TGTGCCAGCAGCGGACTAGCGGGAGGGCCCTACGAGCAGTACTTC. This codes for CASSGLAGGPYEQYF.

The chain links TRBV27 to TRBJ2-5; D may match TRBD1 or TRBD2 (6 bases each). This CDR3 is built from 13 residues. CDR1 is MNHEY, CDR2 SMNVEV, per germline (reference sequence). V was trimmed by 6 bases and J by 6 bases, leaving 14 bases between them. This CDR3 is CASSSSRGQTQYF. The CDR3 coding sequence is TGTGCCAGCAGCTCAAGTCGGGGGCAGACCCAGTACTTC.

The chain employs TRBV12-3 or TRBV12-4 and TRBJ1-1, with D possibly being TRBD1 (6 bases). This CDR3 is built from 13 residues. Trimming removed 4 bases at V and 4 bases at J, with 10 bases between. DNA for the CDR3: TGTGCCAGCAGTTCCCCCAGGGGCACTGAAGCTTTCTTT. Translation gives CASSSPRGTEAFF.